Following are 28 T cell receptor beta chains from one sample sequenced in a study of blood T cell repertoires in COVID-19. TCRdb keeps only in-frame clones here, not all; method: immunoSEQ multiplex PCR. This sample has 80,000 to 100,000 clones, with roughly 80% found just once. What was sequenced was peripheral blood. These receptors all come from a woman in her 70s with acute or convalescent COVID-19.

V is TRBV4-2 and J is TRBJ1-1, with D unresolved. Per the germline V gene, CDR1 is LGHNA and CDR2 is YNFKEQ. The germline V and J ends were trimmed by 0 bases and 7 bases, with 12 bases remaining between them. The CDR3 spans 14 residues. The DNA of the CDR3 is TGTGCCAGCAGCCAAGATGTAAGGGAGGGTGAAGCTTTCTTT. Amino acids: CASSQDVREGEAFF.

This clone is a singleton in its sample. The V gene is TRBV2, the J gene TRBJ1-5; D is perhaps TRBD1 (6 bases). Germline loops: CDR1 SNHLY, CDR2 FYNNEI. This CDR3 is 15 amino acids long. Trimming took off 2 bases at V and 5 bases at J, with 13 bases between the two ends. DNA of the CDR3: TGTGCCAGCAGTGAACACCCCCAGGGGCATCAGCCCCAGCATTTT. Translation: CASSEHPQGHQPQHF.

This clone has a handful of counts. The genes are TRBV4-1 and TRBJ1-2, with D perhaps TRBD1 (6 bases). The CDR3 is 15 residues long. V lost 1 base and J lost 5, with 14 bases in between. Germline V gives CDR1 MGHRA, CDR2 YSYEKL. In DNA, the CDR3 is TGCGCCAGCAGCCAAGTGCTGGGGGCGACTTATGGCTACACCTTC. Encoded protein: CASSQVLGATYGYTF.

The CDR3 bases are TGTGCCAGCAGTTTACTAGCGGGAGTCTACGAGCAGTACTTC. It yields the protein CASSLLAGVYEQYF. This sequence joins TRBV28 and TRBJ2-7, with 10 positions matching TRBD2. V was clipped by 2 bases and J by 3 bases; unmatched bases: 1. Germline loops: CDR1 MDHEN, CDR2 SYDVKM. CDR3 size: 14 residues.

The chain recombines TRBV28 with TRBJ1-5, with 9 bases aligning to TRBD1. Per germline, CDR1 MDHEN and CDR2 SYDVKM. CDR3 length: 14 residues. Germline trimming cut 7 bases from V and 5 bases from J; bases unmatched to any gene: 6. The CDR3 DNA is TGTGCCAGCACGGGACAGGGTTGGGATCAGCCCCAGCATTTT. It is translated as CASTGQGWDQPQHF.

The chain employs TRBV5-1 and TRBJ2-7, with D perhaps TRBD2 (6 bases). V was cut by 4 bases and J by 3 bases, with 14 bases left in between. The CDR3 runs to 14 residues. From germline, CDR1 is SGHRS and CDR2 YFSETQ. CDR3 in DNA: TGCGCCAGCAGCACTGGACTCGGGGGCTACGAGCAGTACTTC. Its translation: CASSTGLGGYEQYF.

The chain links TRBV19 to TRBJ2-7; 10 nucleotides agree with TRBD2. The CDR3 length is 16 residues. Germline V gives CDR1 LNHDA, CDR2 SQIVND (reference sequence). V dropped 5 bases and J dropped 3; count of bases not matched to a gene: 10. CDR3 coding DNA: TGTGCCAGTAGTCCCGCGGGTCTAGCGGGGGACTACGAGCAGTACTTC. Translated: CASSPAGLAGDYEQYF. The variable domain in full, completed from reference TRBV19 and TRBJ2-7, reads DGGITQSPKYLFRKEGQNVTLSCEQNLNHDAMYWYRQDPGQGLRLIYYSQIVNDFQKGDIAEGYSVSREKKESFPLTVTSAQKNPTAFYLCASSPAGLAGDYEQYFGPGTRLTVT.

The chain is built from TRBV28 and TRBJ2-1; 9 bases are a match to TRBD1. This CDR3 contains 16 residues. Looked up from germline, CDR1 is MDHEN and CDR2 is SYDVKM. V trimming: 6 bases; J trimming: 4 bases; junction bases outside the gene matches: 10. In DNA form, the CDR3 reads TGTGCCAGCAGCCCAAACGGACAGGGGATATACAATGAGCAGTTCTTC. This sequence encodes CASSPNGQGIYNEQFF.

J is TRBJ2-3 and V is TRBV5-6, with D perhaps matching TRBD1 (7 bases). V was pared by 0 bases and J by 3 bases, with 11 bases between. The CDR3 has 15 residues. The germline CDR1 and CDR2 sequences are SGHDT and YYEEEE. In nucleotides, the CDR3 is TGTGCCAGCAGCTTGGTACAGGGGAGGACAGATACGCAGTATTTT. Residues: CASSLVQGRTDTQYF.

V is TRBV5-1 and J is TRBJ1-1; TRBD1 is a possible D gene (6 bases). This CDR3 spans 15 amino acids. Trimming took 7 bases from V and 1 from J, leaving 17 bases between them. CDR1 SGHRS and CDR2 YFSETQ come from the germline V gene. This chain's CDR3 is CASGTGGARNTEAFF. CDR3 nucleotide sequence: TGCGCCAGCGGAACGGGGGGCGCGAGGAACACTGAAGCTTTCTTT.

The gene calls are TRBV14 and TRBJ1-1; perhaps TRBD1 as D (6 bases). The CDR3 runs 16 residues. The ends were cut back, 2 bases at V and 8 bases at J, with 21 bases in the middle. Per the germline V gene, CDR1 is SGHDN and CDR2 is FVKESK. CDR3 loop: CASSQIGSGRGVEAFF. The DNA of the CDR3 is TGTGCCAGCAGCCAAATTGGGTCTGGCAGGGGCGTCGAAGCTTTCTTT.

This chain links TRBV29-1 with TRBJ2-1; TRBD2 agrees at 8 bases. With 4 bases clipped from V and 0 bases from J, the junction kept 5 bases outside the gene matches. Germline values: CDR1 SQVTM, CDR2 ANQGSEA. This CDR3 spans 15 amino acids. The CDR3 here is CSVASGRISYNEQFF. Here the CDR3 DNA reads TGCAGCGTTGCAAGCGGGAGAATCTCCTACAATGAGCAGTTCTTC.

The V and J genes are TRBV7-9 and TRBJ1-1; D is possibly TRBD1 (5 bases). Trimming removed 2 bases at V and 9 bases at J, with 13 bases between. Germline CDR1 and CDR2: SEHNR and FQNEAQ (reference sequence). This CDR3 spans 13 amino acids. CDR3 sequence (DNA): TGTGCCAGCAGCTTAACGACCGGACATAAAGCTTTCTTT. Its translation: CASSLTTGHKAFF.

The chain couples TRBV7-8 to TRBJ2-2, with 9 nucleotides matching TRBD2. V dropped 1 base and J dropped 0; count of bases not matched to a gene: 6. Germline CDR1 is SGHVS and CDR2 is FQNEAQ. The CDR3 has 18 residues. CDR3 amino acids: CASSLVVASGTNTGELFF. The DNA of the CDR3 is TGTGCCAGCAGCTTAGTGGTAGCTAGCGGGACGAACACCGGGGAGCTGTTTTTT.

This chain links TRBV28 with TRBJ2-7; D is unclear. This CDR3 has 15 residues. The ends were cut back, 6 bases at V and 1 base at J, with 16 bases in the middle. Germline V lookup: CDR1 MDHEN, CDR2 SYDVKM. CDR3 sequence: CASSRPGRRSYEQYF. CDR3 coding DNA: TGTGCCAGCAGCCGCCCTGGGCGTAGGTCCTACGAGCAGTACTTC.

The rearrangement links TRBV2 to TRBJ2-1; 11 bases align to TRBD2. The CDR3 is made up of 15 amino acids. V shed 8 bases, J shed 4 bases, and the junction held 7 bases outside the gene matches. The germline CDR1 and CDR2 sequences are SNHLY and FYNNEI. CDR3 loop: CASRTSGGRYNEQFF. CDR3 DNA: TGTGCCAGCCGTACTAGCGGGGGCCGTTACAATGAGCAGTTCTTC. Drawing the rest from reference TRBV2 and TRBJ2-1, the complete variable domain is EPEVTQTPSHQVTQMGQEVILRCVPISNHLYFYWYRQILGQKVEFLVSFYNNEISEKSEIFDDQFSVERPDGSNFTLKIRSTKLEDSAMYFCASRTSGGRYNEQFFGPGTRLTVL.

This clone was counted once. The chain uses TRBV9 and TRBJ2-7; perhaps TRBD1 as D (6 bases). CDR3 length equals 16 residues. CDR1 and CDR2 from the germline V gene are SGDLS and YYNGEE. Trimming pared 0 bases from V and 5 bases from J, leaving 18 bases between. The CDR3: CASSVDPQGLVHEQYF. The DNA for the CDR3 is TGTGCCAGCAGCGTAGATCCACAGGGTCTAGTCCACGAGCAGTACTTC.

This clone was counted only a few times. The chain has TRBV27 and TRBJ1-5, with TRBD1 matching over 11 bases. The CDR3 covers 18 residues. Germline V lookup: CDR1 MNHEY, CDR2 SMNVEV (reference sequence). V lost 7 bases and J lost 6; bases outside the gene matches: 17. The chain's CDR3 is CASILRDRGTRVSQPQHF. CDR3 DNA sequence: TGTGCCAGCATCCTTAGGGACAGGGGGACTCGGGTTAGTCAGCCCCAGCATTTT.

V is TRBV7-2 and J is TRBJ2-1, with TRBD2 identical over 14 bases. CDR1 is SGHTA and CDR2 is FQGNSA in the germline V gene. Unmatched junction bases numbered 3, after V lost 1 base and J lost 1 base. The length of the CDR3 is 18 residues. The CDR3 here is CASSLGLAGGGSYNEQFF. The CDR3 region has the DNA TGTGCCAGCAGCTTAGGACTAGCGGGAGGGGGATCCTACAATGAGCAGTTCTTC.

The rearrangement joins TRBV19 to TRBJ1-1, with TRBD1 as a possible D gene (5 bases). CDR3 length: 15 amino acids. Germline lookup yields CDR1 LNHDA and CDR2 SQIVND (reference sequence). V lost 3 bases and J lost 2, with 13 bases in between. CDR3 in DNA: TGTGCCAGTAGTATGGCCCTGCAGGGTAACACTGAAGCTTTCTTT. It yields the protein CASSMALQGNTEAFF.

The chain combines TRBV19 with TRBJ2-1, with 7 bases identical to TRBD1. The germline V gene has CDR1 LNHDA and CDR2 SQIVND (reference sequence). The ends lost 5 bases at V and 5 bases at J; junction bases unmatched: 3. The CDR3 runs to 13 residues. The CDR3 nucleotides read TGTGCCAGTAGTGCCAGGGGGAACAATGAGCAGTTCTTC. It yields the protein CASSARGNNEQFF.

This sequence joins TRBV6-5 and TRBJ1-5; TRBD1 agrees at 8 bases. Germline CDR1 reads MNHEY; CDR2 reads SVGAGI. V was pared by 4 bases and J by 2 bases, with 4 bases of the junction left unmatched. This CDR3 region has 15 residues. In DNA form, the CDR3 reads TGTGCCAGCAGTTCAGACAGGGGAGGCAATCAGCCCCAGCATTTT. As protein: CASSSDRGGNQPQHF.

The chain carries TRBV4-1 and TRBJ2-1; TRBD2 agrees at 7 bases. The CDR3 length is 18 residues. V shed 3 bases and J 0 bases; nucleotides not matched to a gene: 11. Germline CDR1 and CDR2: MGHRA and YSYEKL. DNA for the CDR3: TGCGCCAGCAGCCACCCCAACGCCGGGGGGAGCTCCTACAATGAGCAGTTCTTC. Protein product: CASSHPNAGGSSYNEQFF.

The chain recombines TRBV29-1 with TRBJ1-2; possible D gene TRBD1, 5 bases. The CDR3 is made up of 15 amino acids. V was clipped by 3 bases and J by 2 bases, with 16 bases between them. Germline assignment: CDR1 SQVTM and CDR2 ANQGSEA. In nucleotides, the CDR3 is TGCAGCGTTGAGGGAGGGGCAGGAGGGAACTATGGCTACACCTTC. Translating gives CSVEGGAGGNYGYTF.

The J gene is TRBJ2-1, the V gene TRBV11-2; D is perhaps TRBD1 (5 bases). CDR1 is SGHAT and CDR2 is FQNNGV in the germline V gene. The CDR3 has 15 amino acids. Trimming stripped 2 bases from V and 4 bases from J, with 12 bases between. The CDR3 DNA reads as TGTGCCAGCAGCTTAATCACAGGCAGTTACAATGAGCAGTTCTTC. It translates to CASSLITGSYNEQFF. Based on the CDR3 plus reference TRBV11-2 and TRBJ2-1, the full variable domain is EAGVAQSPRYKIIEKRQSVAFWCNPISGHATLYWYQQILGQGPKLLIQFQNNGVVDDSQLPKDRFSAERLKGVDSTLKIQPAKLEDSAVYLCASSLITGSYNEQFFGPGTRLTVL.

The V and J genes are TRBV28 and TRBJ2-5; TRBD1 matches at 10 bases. This CDR3 contains 15 residues. V shed 2 bases, J shed 4 bases, and the junction held 4 bases outside the gene matches. The germline V gene encodes CDR1 MDHEN and CDR2 SYDVKM. CDR3 DNA: TGTGCCAGCAGTTTAAGCGGACAGGGGGGAGAGACCCAGTACTTC. Protein product: CASSLSGQGGETQYF.

This clone was detected once. The rearrangement joins TRBV7-9 to TRBJ1-1, with D maybe TRBD1 (5 bases). V was shortened by 2 bases and J by 1 base, with 11 bases between the two germline ends. CDR1 and CDR2 (germline): SEHNR, FQNEAQ (reference sequence). The CDR3 consists of 15 residues. CDR3 sequence reads: CASSLRATANTEAFF. CDR3 DNA sequence: TGTGCCAGCAGCTTAAGGGCGACAGCGAACACTGAAGCTTTCTTT.

The V and J genes are TRBV20-1 and TRBJ1-5; no clear D gene. Germline values: CDR1 DFQATT, CDR2 SNEGSKA (reference sequence). Trimming left V 6 bases short and J 12 bases short, with 15 bases between. The CDR3 extends over 11 amino acids. CDR3 residues: CSALRPGRQHF. CDR3 nucleotides: TGCAGTGCCCTACGTCCTGGTCGCCAGCATTTT.